This T cell receptor beta chain is drawn from a study of technical replicates of blood from a handful of donors. The assay was immunoSEQ multiplex PCR, and TCRdb's table has in-frame clones only and misses some. The sample records about 70,000 clones, almost 99% being singletons. CDR1 and CDR2 from the germline V gene are LNHDA and SQIVND (reference sequence). Trimming took off 6 bases at V and 0 bases at J, with 12 bases between the two ends. The CDR3 has 15 residues. The genes are TRBV19 and TRBJ1-5; D ambiguous. The source of this sequence is a human donor in good health. Material: T cells isolated from PBMCs. The DNA of the CDR3 is TGTGCCAGTAGCCGGGGTAGGAATAGCAATCAGCCCCAGCATTTT. Translating it yields CASSRGRNSNQPQHF.